The 5 T cell receptor beta chains in this list originate from one sample, sequenced in a study of metastatic and nonmetastatic thyroid tumors. Through MiXCR, TCRdb re-clonotyped the PCR reads. The profile shows about 9,500 clones, around 30% of them singletons. The entire patient cohort was treatment-naive prior to thyroid surgery. Specimen: tumor tissue. Receptor source: a female donor with papillary thyroid cancer or a benign thyroid nodule (not recorded which). Some clones in this sample may be carry-over from other donors' samples.

Judged by abundance, this clone is medium-sized (0.01 to 0.1%). The CDR3 loop is CSARSSGRGSYNEQFF. CDR3 sequence (DNA): TGCAGTGCTAGATCTAGCGGGAGGGGCTCCTACAATGAGCAGTTCTTC. V is TRBV20-1 and J is TRBJ2-1; 12 bases line up with TRBD2. Germline V gene sequence: CDR1 DFQATT, CDR2 SNEGSKA (reference sequence). V shed 2 bases and J 0 bases; nucleotides not matched to a gene: 2. The CDR3 is 16 residues long.

This clone was counted between two and nine times. The gene calls are TRBV7-2 and TRBJ1-5; 8 positions match TRBD1. Germline loops: CDR1 SGHTA, CDR2 FQGNSA. This CDR3 has 15 amino acids. The ends lost 4 bases at V and 3 bases at J; junction bases unmatched: 5. Here the CDR3 DNA reads TGTGCCAGCAGCTCCAGGGACAGGAACAATCAGCCCCAGCATTTT. Translated: CASSSRDRNNQPQHF. Combining the CDR3 with reference TRBV7-2 and TRBJ1-5 gives the whole variable domain GAGVSQSPSNKVTEKGKDVELRCDPISGHTALYWYRQSLGQGLEFLIYFQGNSAPDKSGLPSDRFSAERTGGSVSTLTIQRTQQEDSAVYLCASSSRDRNNQPQHFGDGTRLSIL.

This clone occurred many times. This sequence joins TRBV7-2 and TRBJ2-1; TRBD2 aligns across 9 bases. V lost 4 bases to trimming and J lost 6 bases; unmatched junction nucleotides: 7. Germline V gene sequence: CDR1 SGHTA, CDR2 FQGNSA. CDR3 length: 15 amino acids. CDR3 nucleotides: TGTGCCAGCAGCTCGGAGGCGGGAGGGTTCAATGAGCAGTTCTTC. Amino acids: CASSSEAGGFNEQFF. Variable domain in full (rest from reference TRBV7-2 and TRBJ2-1): GAGVSQSPSNKVTEKGKDVELRCDPISGHTALYWYRQSLGQGLEFLIYFQGNSAPDKSGLPSDRFSAERTGGSVSTLTIQRTQQEDSAVYLCASSSEAGGFNEQFFGPGTRLTVL.

For this clone: One junction end disagrees with the germline gene, perhaps due to a read error. The chain combines TRBV9 with TRBJ2-3; 7 bases fit TRBD1. The length of the CDR3 is 16 residues. Germline CDR1 reads SGDLS; CDR2 reads YYNGEE. The CDR3 protein is CASSVEWDSSTDTHYF. In DNA form, the CDR3 reads TGTGCCAGCAGCGTAGAGTGGGACAGCAGCACAGATACGCATTATTTT.

V is TRBV28 and J is TRBJ1-6; D gene uncertain. This CDR3 region has 13 residues. In germline, CDR1 is MDHEN, CDR2 SYDVKM. Deletions cut 6 bases from V and 5 bases from J, with 8 bases between. Here the CDR3 reads CASRQWHNSPLHF. The CDR3 DNA reads TGTGCCAGCAGACAGTGGCATAATTCACCCCTCCACTTT. The full variable domain, with the rest looked up from reference TRBV28 and TRBJ1-6, is DVKVTQSSRYLVKRTGEKVFLECVQDMDHENMFWYRQDPGLGLRLIYFSYDVKMKEKGDIPEGYSVSREKKERFSLILESASTNQTSMYLCASRQWHNSPLHFGNGTRLTVT.